This T cell receptor beta chain was sequenced during a study of CD8 T cells in ankylosing spondylitis. CDR3 length: 16 amino acids. V dropped 2 bases and J dropped 0; count of bases not matched to a gene: 4. Per germline, CDR1 LGHNA and CDR2 YSLEER. TCRdb analysed the 5' RACE reads with MiXCR anew, one entry per CDR3 protein. The sample has around 180,000 distinct CDR3 sequences; about 18% are singletons. Study-wide findings and caveats: The study looked at matched synovial fluid samples from ankylosing spondylitis patients. Disease-linked clones were reported to be significantly enriched there.

This clonotype was detected many times. Its target is unknown. The sample comprised blood, either unsorted or a sorted T cell fraction (not recorded which). The sequence was collected from a male donor aged 10-35 years with ankylosing spondylitis or in good health (not recorded which). The chain joins TRBV4-3 to TRBJ2-1; the match to TRBD2 covers 7 bases. The CDR3 is CASSQYGGSSYNEQFF. The DNA for the CDR3 is TGCGCCAGCAGCCAATACGGGGGGAGCTCCTACAATGAGCAGTTCTTC.